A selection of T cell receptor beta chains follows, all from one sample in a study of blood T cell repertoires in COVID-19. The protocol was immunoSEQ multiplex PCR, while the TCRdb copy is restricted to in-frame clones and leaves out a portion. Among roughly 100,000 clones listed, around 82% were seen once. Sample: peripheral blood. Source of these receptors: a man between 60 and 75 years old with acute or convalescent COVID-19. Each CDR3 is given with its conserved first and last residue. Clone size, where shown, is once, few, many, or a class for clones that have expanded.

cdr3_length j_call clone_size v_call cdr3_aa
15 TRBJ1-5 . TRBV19 CASSILGTGNQPQHF
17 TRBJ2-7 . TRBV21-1 CASSKHFGSPSSYEQYF
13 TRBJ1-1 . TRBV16 CASSQSGQGEAFF
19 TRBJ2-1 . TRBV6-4 CASSDSGATSGYIVNEQFF
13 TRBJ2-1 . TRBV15 CATSRDRGYEQFF
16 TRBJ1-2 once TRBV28 CASTLGTGTPRYGYTF
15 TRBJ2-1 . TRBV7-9 CASSPPSGSWNEQFF
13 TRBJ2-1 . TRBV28 CASEKGGFNEQFF
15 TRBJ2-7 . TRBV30 CAWRPGGAAYYEQYF
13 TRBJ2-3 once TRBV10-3 CAISDPGTDTQYF
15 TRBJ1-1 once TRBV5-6 CASKPGQGLFTEAFF
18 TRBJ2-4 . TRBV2 CASRATSGSGGTKNIQYF
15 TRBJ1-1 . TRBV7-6 CASSLDHGQGSEAFF
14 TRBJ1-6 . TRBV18 CASSPTGVGSPLHF
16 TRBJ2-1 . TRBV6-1 CASSEARTRRHNEQFF
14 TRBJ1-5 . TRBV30 CAWSSGGGNQPQHF
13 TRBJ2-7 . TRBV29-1 CSVVGQAYYEQYF
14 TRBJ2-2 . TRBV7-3 CASGDRGITGELFF
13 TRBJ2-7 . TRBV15 CATAGGLPYEQYF
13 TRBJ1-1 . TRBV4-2 CASSQGQELEAFF
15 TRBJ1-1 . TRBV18 CASSTTGGLDTEAFF
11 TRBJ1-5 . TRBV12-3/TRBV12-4 CASSLGGPQHF
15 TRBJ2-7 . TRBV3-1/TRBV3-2 CASSPSGGAIYEQYF
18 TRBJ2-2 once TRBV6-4 CASTHKSTGTGNTGELFF
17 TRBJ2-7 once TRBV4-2 CASSQETSGMPLIEQYF
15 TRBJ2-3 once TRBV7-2 CASSFGAGSTDTQYF
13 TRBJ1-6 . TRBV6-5 CASSPRLDSPLHF
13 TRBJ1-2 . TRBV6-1 CASSETGDYGYTF
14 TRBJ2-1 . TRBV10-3 CAIGTSVSYNEQFF
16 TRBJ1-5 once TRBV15 CATSRDHSGNNQPQHF
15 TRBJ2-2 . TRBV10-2 CASRLERASTGELFF
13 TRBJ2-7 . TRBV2 CASAGTGGYEQYF